This T cell receptor beta chain was captured by sequencing in a study of blood T cell repertoires in COVID-19. In the study's own analysis: Amplifying reference gene primers gave estimates of nucleated cell counts. The data were produced by immunoSEQ multiplex PCR, yet TCRdb's version contains in-frame clones alone and is incomplete. D and trimming come from the DNA, and the V and J calls and clone size come from that table. The sample comprises hundreds of thousands of clones, approximately 88% of which are singletons, and 25% to 35% rests with the top ten. This clone was observed a few times. This sample also contains other DNA sequences that code for the same CDR3. Germline loops: CDR1 KGHSH, CDR2 LQKENI. Deletions cut 5 bases from V and 3 bases from J, with 8 bases between. The CDR3 totals 13 residues.

Material: peripheral blood. This clonotype was obtained from a man aged 40-55 years with acute or convalescent COVID-19. This chain uses TRBV18 with TRBJ2-1; D is unresolved. The CDR3 sequence is CASSSGLYNEQFF. The CDR3 DNA is TGTGCCAGCTCATCTGGCCTCTACAATGAGCAGTTCTTC.